A single sample is the source of the 6 T cell receptor beta chains below, sequenced in a study of OX40 agonist ivuxolimab in advanced cancers. Data came from immunoSEQ multiplex PCR; TCRdb stores just in-frame clones and leaves some out. The profile shows tens of thousands of clones, roughly 86% of them singletons. This material consisted of CD4+ or CD8+ T cells sorted from blood, taken in a trial of the OX40 agonist ivuxolimab. The origin of the receptors is an adult with an advanced solid tumor such as melanoma, head and neck, liver or kidney cancer.

In DNA, the CDR3 is TGTGCCAGCAGCTATCAGGGAACTAATGAAAAACTGTTTTTT. It codes for CASSYQGTNEKLFF. This chain uses TRBV7-6 with TRBJ1-4; TRBD1 might be the D (5 bases). The germline V gene has CDR1 SGHVS and CDR2 FNYEAQ. V gave up 4 bases and J gave up 1 base, with 7 bases separating them. The CDR3 covers 14 residues.

The chain uses TRBV18 and TRBJ1-6; 7 nucleotides align to TRBD1. Germline values: CDR1 KGHSH, CDR2 LQKENI. J was trimmed by 4 bases and V by 4 bases; bases with no gene match: 4. This CDR3 is built from 15 residues. CDR3 sequence: CASSQGAVYNSPLHF. The CDR3 region has the DNA TGTGCCAGCTCACAGGGGGCCGTATATAATTCACCCCTCCACTTT.

A single count supports this clone. V is TRBV7-2 and J is TRBJ2-3; no clear D. The V and J ends lost 5 bases and 11 bases respectively, with 11 bases between them. The CDR3 length is 11 residues. Per the germline V gene, CDR1 is SGHTA and CDR2 is FQGNSA. The CDR3 reads CASSPACVQYF. The CDR3 nucleotides read TGTGCCAGCAGCCCAGCCTGTGTGCAGTATTTT.

The J gene is TRBJ2-5, the V gene TRBV10-3; D is unresolved. Looked up from germline, CDR1 is ENHRY and CDR2 is SYGVKD. The CDR3 extends over 12 amino acids. V was trimmed by 7 bases and J by 2 bases, leaving 8 bases between them. The CDR3, as DNA: TGTGCCATCAAAGGTCCTCAAGAGACCCAGTACTTC. Protein product: CAIKGPQETQYF.

The rearrangement links TRBV2 to TRBJ2-1, with 11 bases aligning to TRBD2. V was pared by 7 bases and J by 2 bases, with 7 bases of the junction left unmatched. The CDR3 is made up of 16 amino acids. Germline V gene sequence: CDR1 SNHLY, CDR2 FYNNEI. The CDR3 sequence is CASTGLAGIAYNEQFF. DNA of the CDR3: TGTGCCAGCACCGGACTAGCGGGTATTGCCTACAATGAGCAGTTCTTC. The whole variable domain, remainder taken from reference TRBV2 and TRBJ2-1, is EPEVTQTPSHQVTQMGQEVILRCVPISNHLYFYWYRQILGQKVEFLVSFYNNEISEKSEIFDDQFSVERPDGSNFTLKIRSTKLEDSAMYFCASTGLAGIAYNEQFFGPGTRLTVL.

CDR3 DNA sequence: TGTGCCAGCAGCTTAGTCGTGGGGGGACAGGGGGCTATGTATGAGCAGTTCTTC. Its protein is CASSLVVGGQGAMYEQFF. V usage is TRBV7-2 and J usage is TRBJ2-1, with 12 positions matching TRBD1. The junction had 12 bases not matched to a gene; V was cut back by 1 base and J by 8 bases. There are 18 residues in the CDR3. Germline loops: CDR1 SGHTA, CDR2 FQGNSA. Variable domain in full (rest from reference TRBV7-2 and TRBJ2-1): GAGVSQSPSNKVTEKGKDVELRCDPISGHTALYWYRQSLGQGLEFLIYFQGNSAPDKSGLPSDRFSAERTGGSVSTLTIQRTQQEDSAVYLCASSLVVGGQGAMYEQFFGPGTRLTVL.